This T cell receptor (beta chain) stems from a study of T cell responses to AZD1222 COVID-19 vaccine. Study at large: Second-dose intervals near 4 or 12 weeks were combined.

Profiling relied on immunoSEQ multiplex PCR, and the TCRdb table lists in-frame clones only, not all of them. The sample yields some 120,000 clones, about 90% seen once. Between the trimmed V and J ends, which lost 1 base and 4 bases, there was a span of 14 bases. CDR1 is KGHSH and CDR2 is LQKENI in the germline V gene. The CDR3 runs 17 residues. Worth noting for this clone: Its target is not known.

Findings of the study overall: The repertoires were collected only after the peak T cell response. Most donors were white British and more were female, and clonal diversity was possibly underestimated. After two AZD1222 doses, spike-specific TCR breadth and depth rose versus day 0.

The clonotype was recovered from an adult in good health. The rearrangement joins TRBV18 to TRBJ2-6; D is unclear. This sample comprised peripheral blood, obtained on day 0 of AZD1222 vaccination. This CDR3 is CASSPLYRAYGANVLTF. In nucleotides, the CDR3 is TGTGCCAGCTCACCACTCTACCGCGCGTACGGGGCCAACGTCCTGACTTTC.